The rows below give T cell receptor beta chains drawn from one sample of a study of blood T cells in healthy people across ages. TCRdb reprocessed the 5' RACE reads via MiXCR and lists one record per CDR3 protein. This sample has approximately 670,000 distinct CDR3 sequences, with about 43% found just once. The sample was blood. The receptors come from a man at least 80 years old in good health. Both conserved end residues are part of each CDR3. D genes are given only for firm matches. A row's size may be missing; if present it is once, few, many or a size class.

v_call	clone_size	d_call	j_call	cdr3_aa	cdr3_nt
TRBV6-2/TRBV6-3	.	.	TRBJ2-1	CASSYRGEGSSYNEQFF	TGTGCCAGCAGTTACCGAGGAGAGGGGAGCTCCTACAATGAGCAGTTCTTC
TRBV7-2	.	.	TRBJ2-7	CASSYRRGTYEQYF	TGTGCCAGCAGCTATCGCCGGGGGACCTACGAGCAGTACTTC
TRBV7-2	many	TRBD2	TRBJ2-3	CASSNQRGRGFTDTQYF	TGTGCCAGCAGCAACCAGCGGGGGAGAGGATTCACAGATACGCAGTATTTT
TRBV28	few	TRBD1	TRBJ2-4	CASSLSDRGLEQYF	TGTGCCAGCAGTTTATCGGACAGGGGGCTAGAGCAGTACTTC
TRBV20-1	few	.	TRBJ2-7	CSARGLESSYEQYF	TGCAGTGCTAGGGGGTTAGAAAGCTCCTACGAGCAGTACTTC
TRBV9	.	.	TRBJ2-1	CASSVGLYYGDEQFF	TGTGCCAGCAGCGTAGGTCTATACTACGGGGATGAGCAGTTCTTC
TRBV5-5	.	.	TRBJ2-3	CASSLAGTSTDMQYF	TGTGCCAGCAGCTTAGCGGGTACTAGCACAGATATGCAGTATTTT
TRBV20-1	.	.	TRBJ2-5	CSASKAGLGTETQYF	TGCAGTGCTAGTAAGGCGGGGCTCGGGACGGAGACCCAGTACTTC
TRBV6-2/TRBV6-3	.	.	TRBJ2-1	CASSYAGETQFF	TGTGCCAGCAGTTACGCGGGCGAGACCCAGTTCTTC
TRBV7-2	many	.	TRBJ1-6	CASSLVGGDNSPLHF	TGTGCCAGCAGCTTAGTGGGCGGGGATAATTCACCCCTCCACTTT
TRBV4-2	.	TRBD2	TRBJ2-1	CASSQDQGAGAGGNEQFF	TGTGCCAGCAGCCAAGATCAAGGAGCGGGAGCCGGGGGTAATGAGCAGTTCTTC
TRBV21-1	.	.	TRBJ1-2	CASNKIPHGVRDYGYTF	TGTGCCAGCAACAAAATCCCACACGGGGTCAGGGACTATGGCTACACCTTC
TRBV29-1	.	.	TRBJ1-4	CSVREYEKLFF	TGCAGCGTTCGAGAGTATGAAAAACTGTTTTTT
TRBV20-1	few	TRBD2	TRBJ2-5	CSARPGGGMETQYF	TGCAGTGCTAGACCGGGAGGAGGGATGGAGACCCAGTACTTC
TRBV28	.	.	TRBJ1-5	CASSLVQGSSQPQHF	TGTGCCAGCAGTTTAGTTCAGGGATCCAGTCAGCCCCAGCATTTT
TRBV11-3	.	.	TRBJ2-2	CASSLGVGGGPGELFF	TGTGCCAGCAGCTTAGGGGTAGGAGGAGGCCCCGGGGAGCTGTTTTTT
TRBV12-3/TRBV12-4	.	.	TRBJ1-3	CASIQGSGPSGNTIYF	TGTGCCAGCATCCAGGGATCAGGGCCCTCTGGAAACACCATATATTTT
TRBV9	few	TRBD1	TRBJ2-7	CASSRTGKTYEQYF	TGTGCCAGCAGCCGGACAGGGAAGACCTACGAGCAGTACTTC
TRBV29-1	many	.	TRBJ2-5	CSVKAEGQQETQYF	TGCAGCGTGAAAGCTGAGGGGCAACAAGAGACCCAGTACTTC
TRBV6-6	.	.	TRBJ2-1	CASSPGLNYNEQFF	TGTGCCAGCAGCCCCGGACTGAACTACAATGAGCAGTTCTTC
TRBV7-8	.	TRBD2	TRBJ2-2	CASSLTSGGPGELFF	TGTGCCAGCAGCTTGACTAGCGGGGGGCCCGGGGAGCTGTTTTTT
TRBV14	.	TRBD2	TRBJ2-5	CASSRTSGTVKETQYF	TGTGCCAGCAGCCGAACTAGCGGGACCGTTAAAGAGACCCAGTACTTC
TRBV29-1	many	TRBD1	TRBJ2-5	CSVTPGQGRETQYF	TGCAGCGTAACTCCGGGACAGGGACGAGAGACCCAGTACTTC
TRBV7-9	.	TRBD2	TRBJ2-3	CASSFSGTTDTQYF	TGTGCCAGCAGCTTTAGCGGGACCACAGATACGCAGTATTTT
TRBV6-5	.	TRBD1	TRBJ2-1	CASRLWGTGKNEQFF	TGTGCCAGCAGACTATGGGGGACAGGGAAGAATGAGCAGTTCTTC
TRBV5-5	many	.	TRBJ2-1	CASSFYGDDEQFF	TGTGCCAGCAGCTTTTACGGTGATGATGAGCAGTTCTTC
TRBV4-1	.	TRBD2	TRBJ2-2	CASSQDLTSGRRAGELFF	TGCGCCAGCAGCCAAGATCTAACTAGCGGGAGACGCGCCGGGGAGCTGTTTTTT
TRBV5-1	.	.	TRBJ2-7	CASSLLRVGSYEQYF	TGCGCCAGCAGCTTGTTACGGGTAGGATCGTACGAGCAGTACTTC
TRBV6-5	.	TRBD1	TRBJ2-7	CASSRDRNEQYF	TGTGCCAGCAGCCGGGACAGGAACGAGCAGTACTTC
TRBV5-1	.	TRBD2	TRBJ2-2	CASGLRTSGATGELFF	TGCGCCAGCGGCTTGAGGACTAGCGGAGCCACCGGGGAGCTGTTTTTT
TRBV7-2	.	.	TRBJ2-1	CASSLGVRRASTWGNEQFF	TGTGCCAGCAGCTTAGGGGTCCGGCGGGCATCTACCTGGGGCAATGAGCAGTTCTTC
TRBV20-1	.	TRBD2	TRBJ2-2	CSARESGTIPGELFF	TGCAGTGCTAGAGAGAGCGGGACTATTCCCGGGGAGCTGTTTTTT
TRBV20-1	.	TRBD1	TRBJ1-1	CSARGGQGPNTEAFF	TGCAGTGCTAGGGGCGGACAGGGACCGAACACTGAAGCTTTCTTT
TRBV15	once	TRBD1	TRBJ1-6	CATSRVSGTGRGNSPLHF	TGTGCCACCAGCAGAGTCTCCGGGACAGGGAGGGGTAATTCACCCCTCCACTTT
TRBV5-4	few	.	TRBJ2-3	CASSLEAASTDTQYF	TGTGCCAGCAGCTTGGAGGCAGCTAGCACAGATACGCAGTATTTT
TRBV18	many	.	TRBJ1-2	CASSPPSGYGYTF	TGTGCCAGCTCACCACCTTCAGGCTATGGCTACACCTTC
TRBV20-1	.	.	TRBJ2-5	CSAGLRTQETQYF	TGCAGTGCTGGCCTTAGAACTCAAGAGACCCAGTACTTC
TRBV7-3	.	.	TRBJ2-2	CASSLTQGVPGELFF	TGTGCCAGCAGCTTAACCCAGGGAGTTCCCGGGGAGCTGTTTTTT
TRBV7-9	.	TRBD1	TRBJ2-5	CASSLRGGQVQKETQYF	TGTGCCAGCAGCTTAAGGGGTGGACAGGTCCAGAAAGAGACCCAGTACTTC
TRBV4-3	many	.	TRBJ2-3	CASSQFIVDPTDTQYF	TGCGCCAGCAGCCAATTCATCGTGGATCCCACAGATACGCAGTATTTT
TRBV5-6	few	TRBD1	TRBJ1-2	CASSYGQEDYGYTF	TGTGCCAGCAGCTATGGACAGGAGGACTATGGCTACACCTTC
TRBV6-1	.	TRBD2	TRBJ2-7	CASSELAGPSYEQYF	TGTGCCAGCAGTGAGCTAGCGGGGCCCTCCTACGAGCAGTACTTC
TRBV18	few	TRBD1	TRBJ2-7	CASSPQGTGGMYEQYF	TGTGCCAGCTCACCACAAGGGACAGGGGGCATGTACGAGCAGTACTTC
TRBV9	.	TRBD2	TRBJ2-1	CASSVETSSLYNEQFF	TGTGCCAGCAGCGTAGAGACTAGCAGTCTCTACAATGAGCAGTTCTTC